This TCR beta chain was sequenced during a study of blood T cell repertoires in COVID-19. The germline gives CDR1 SNHLY, CDR2 FYNNEI. This CDR3 region has 17 residues. V was pared by 6 bases and J by 0 bases, with 8 bases of the junction left unmatched. TCRdb's table, derived via immunoSEQ multiplex PCR, lists solely in-frame clones and lacks some. The sample contains fewer than 65,000 clones, around 86% of which appear only once. This sequence was found in a woman aged 80 or older with acute or convalescent COVID-19. V usage is TRBV2 and J usage is TRBJ1-6; TRBD1 matches 7 bases. Sequencing input: peripheral blood. The CDR3 DNA reads TGTGCCAGCAGAAGACAGGGCCCCAGCTCCTATAATTCACCCCTCCACTTT. Its translation: CASRRQGPSSYNSPLHF.